Below are 22 T cell receptor beta chains sequenced from a single sample in a study of CD8 T cells in ankylosing spondylitis. TCRdb re-called the 5' RACE reads through MiXCR, storing one row per CDR3 protein. The sample yields 210,000 or so distinct CDR3 sequences, roughly 8% seen once. Sequencing was done on a sample of blood, either unsorted or a sorted T cell fraction (not recorded which). These receptors were obtained from a female donor with ankylosing spondylitis or in good health (not recorded which).

This clonotype was detected only a few times. The rearrangement links TRBV7-9 to TRBJ1-1, with no clear D. The CDR3 is 13 amino acids. Germline lookup yields CDR1 SEHNR and CDR2 FQNEAQ (reference sequence). V shed 2 bases and J shed 7 bases, with 11 bases lying between them. The CDR3 sequence is CASSLPTGHEAFF. The CDR3 coding sequence is TGTGCCAGCAGCTTACCCACCGGCCATGAAGCTTTCTTT.

This clonotype was seen repeatedly, ten times or more. The chain recombines TRBV5-1 with TRBJ2-3, with 7 nucleotides matching TRBD2. V was pared by 4 bases and J by 2 bases, with 10 bases of the junction left unmatched. This CDR3 is 16 amino acids long. The germline V gene encodes CDR1 SGHRS and CDR2 YFSETQ. The CDR3 is CASSPLTSRTTDTQYF. The DNA for the CDR3 is TGCGCCAGCAGCCCGCTGACTAGCCGAACCACAGATACGCAGTATTTT.

This clonotype was picked up a small number of times. The chain recombines TRBV20-1 with TRBJ2-7; weak D call: TRBD1 (5 bases). The CDR3 loop spans 15 amino acids. V was cut by 1 base and J by 1 base, with 14 bases left in between. Germline V CDR1 and CDR2: DFQATT, SNEGSKA (reference sequence). CDR3 sequence: CSARVRRGISYEQYF. The CDR3 DNA sequence: TGCAGTGCTAGAGTTCGAAGGGGAATATCCTACGAGCAGTACTTC.

This rearrangement joins TRBV7-2 to TRBJ2-1; 11 bases are a match to TRBD1. After removal of 5 bases from V and 6 bases from J, the junction contained 9 bases not matched to a gene. Germline V gene sequence: CDR1 SGHTA, CDR2 FQGNSA. This CDR3 spans 16 amino acids. For the CDR3, the DNA is TGTGCCAGCAGCAATGTCCGGGACAGGGGGACCAATGAGCAGTTCTTC. Amino acids: CASSNVRDRGTNEQFF. The complete variable domain, with remaining parts taken from reference TRBV7-2 and TRBJ2-1, reads GAGVSQSPSNKVTEKGKDVELRCDPISGHTALYWYRQSLGQGLEFLIYFQGNSAPDKSGLPSDRFSAERTGGSVSTLTIQRTQQEDSAVYLCASSNVRDRGTNEQFFGPGTRLTVL.

This clonotype was counted only a few times. J is TRBJ1-3 and V is TRBV19; weak D call: TRBD1 (5 bases). This CDR3 contains 19 residues. CDR1 is LNHDA and CDR2 is SQIVND in the germline V gene (reference sequence). Trimming cost V 2 bases and J 4 bases, with 24 bases left between them. CDR3 residues: CASSISSYPPGTFGNTIYF. In nucleotides, the CDR3 is TGTGCCAGTAGTATAAGTTCTTATCCGCCTGGGACTTTCGGAAACACCATATATTTT.

The sample holds a few counts of this clonotype. This chain joins TRBV7-2 and TRBJ2-1, with TRBD2 matching 9 bases. After removal of 1 base from V and 7 bases from J, the junction contained 8 bases not matched to a gene. The CDR3 runs 16 residues. From germline, CDR1 is SGHTA and CDR2 FQGNSA. The CDR3: CASSLEVAGVGNEQFF. CDR3 bases: TGTGCCAGCAGCTTAGAAGTAGCGGGAGTCGGAAATGAGCAGTTCTTC.

This clonotype was observed a few times. The rearrangement links TRBV4-2 to TRBJ1-2, with 7 bases lining up with TRBD1. CDR1 is LGHNA, CDR2 YNFKEQ, per germline. This CDR3 is 14 amino acids long. After removal of 1 base from V and 3 bases from J, the junction contained 2 bases not matched to a gene. CDR3 in amino acids: CASSQAGTDYGYTF. CDR3 sequence (DNA): TGTGCCAGCAGCCAAGCCGGGACAGACTATGGCTACACCTTC.

This clonotype was detected many times. V is TRBV20-1 and J is TRBJ2-2; D is ambiguous. V was cut by 6 bases and J by 2 bases, with 10 bases left in between. This CDR3 has 13 residues. Germline CDR1 is DFQATT and CDR2 is SNEGSKA (reference sequence). This chain's CDR3 is CSAGGPNTGELFF. For the CDR3, the DNA is TGCAGTGCAGGCGGCCCAAACACCGGGGAGCTGTTTTTT.

This clonotype was counted ten times or more. The genes are TRBV12-3 or TRBV12-4 and TRBJ2-1, with D possibly TRBD1 on 6 matching bases. There are 14 residues in the CDR3. Trimming removed 4 bases from V and 9 bases from J, with 16 bases in between. CDR3 DNA: TGTGCCAGCAGTTATGGGACAAAAGGCATTGAGCAGTTCTTC. Its translation is CASSYGTKGIEQFF.

This clonotype was recorded a few times. V is TRBV4-3 and J is TRBJ1-1, with a weak D call TRBD1 (5 bases). The CDR3 sequence is 13 residues long. Germline V CDR1 and CDR2: LGHNA, YSLEER. Trimming shortened V by 1 base and J by 6 bases, and 9 bases separated the two germline ends. CDR3 DNA: TGCGCCAGCAGCCAAGTTGGAGGGGCTGAAGCTTTCTTT. Translating it yields CASSQVGGAEAFF.

This clonotype occurred many times. V gene TRBV9 combines with J gene TRBJ2-5; D not resolved. This CDR3 comprises 14 residues. The germline CDR1 and CDR2 sequences are SGDLS and YYNGEE. Deletions cut 4 bases from V and 5 bases from J, with 15 bases between. This chain's CDR3 is CASSPTTSKETQYF. The CDR3 DNA reads as TGTGCCAGCAGCCCTACGACATCTAAGGAGACCCAGTACTTC.

This clonotype was recorded at least ten times. This chain connects TRBV20-1 to TRBJ2-1; D gene unclear. The V and J ends lost 6 bases and 1 base respectively, with 10 bases between them. This CDR3 region has 13 residues. Germline V lookup: CDR1 DFQATT, CDR2 SNEGSKA (reference sequence). Here the CDR3 reads CSAEQRSYNEQFF. As DNA, the CDR3 is TGCAGTGCCGAACAGAGGTCCTACAATGAGCAGTTCTTC.

The DNA for the CDR3 is TGTGCCAGCAGCTTGAGGCAGGGGGGGAGCTCCTATAATTCACCCCTCCACTTT. It encodes CASSLRQGGSSYNSPLHF. The chain is built from TRBV11-2 and TRBJ1-6; 7 bases map to TRBD1. Germline V gives CDR1 SGHAT, CDR2 FQNNGV. The trim removed 3 bases at V and 0 bases at J, leaving 8 bases unmatched. The CDR3 sequence is 18 residues long.

This clonotype was seen a few times. V gene TRBV6-5 combines with J gene TRBJ2-7, with 8 nucleotides matching TRBD1. This CDR3 has 15 residues. The junction had 12 bases not matched to a gene; V was cut back by 4 bases and J by 7 bases. Germline values: CDR1 MNHEY, CDR2 SVGAGI. CDR3 nucleotide sequence: TGTGCCAGCAGTTCACTCAGGGGGCCGGCTAGTGAGCAGTACTTC. It encodes CASSSLRGPASEQYF.

There are many counts of this clonotype. V and J are TRBV29-1 and TRBJ1-2; 10 bases agree with TRBD1. Germline trimming cut 7 bases from V and 4 bases from J; bases unmatched to any gene: 6. Per the germline V gene, CDR1 is SQVTM and CDR2 is ANQGSEA. CDR3 length: 13 amino acids. This CDR3 reads CSGTGGETYGYTF. The CDR3 DNA is TGCAGCGGGACAGGGGGGGAAACCTATGGCTACACCTTC.

A word on this clonotype: It may be a read error: a sequence one base away is much more abundant. The V and J genes are TRBV2 and TRBJ2-6; D gene ambiguous. The V gene's germline CDR1 is SNHLY and CDR2 FYNNEI. This CDR3 spans 16 amino acids. The CDR3 nucleotides are TGTGTCAGCAGTGATTGGGTTGGCACTGGGGCCAACGTCCTGACTTTC. The encoded protein is CVSSDWVGTGANVLTF.

The table lists this clonotype with many counts. The chain carries TRBV5-1 and TRBJ2-5, with D unresolved. The CDR3 is 13 residues long. The V gene lost 6 bases and the J gene lost 2 bases, with 11 bases spanning the gap. Germline V gene data show CDR1 as SGHRS and CDR2 as YFSETQ. The chain's CDR3 is CASNWVNQETQYF. CDR3 coding DNA: TGCGCCAGCAACTGGGTCAATCAAGAGACCCAGTACTTC.

This clonotype was found many times. The chain uses TRBV4-3 and TRBJ2-1; tentatively, D is TRBD1 (6 bases). This CDR3 has 15 residues. Germline V gene data show CDR1 as LGHNA and CDR2 as YSLEER. The V end was cut by 1 base, the J end by 7 bases, with 14 bases between. The DNA for the CDR3 is TGCGCCAGCAGCCAAGTGGCGACAGGTGGGAATGAGCAGTTCTTC. Protein sequence: CASSQVATGGNEQFF.

This clonotype was seen ten or more times. V usage is TRBV20-1 and J usage is TRBJ1-2; D gene ambiguous. The length of the CDR3 is 14 residues. Trimming removed 0 bases from V and 3 bases from J, with 11 bases in between. CDR1 is DFQATT and CDR2 is SNEGSKA in the germline V gene (reference sequence). CDR3 region: CSAREGIWDYGYTF. DNA for the CDR3: TGCAGTGCTAGAGAGGGCATCTGGGACTATGGCTACACCTTC.

This clonotype was detected many times. This sequence joins TRBV14 and TRBJ1-4; a possible D gene is TRBD1 (5 bases). The CDR3 sequence is 14 residues long. Trimming removed 3 bases from V and 8 bases from J, with 13 bases in between. Germline V gene sequence: CDR1 SGHDN, CDR2 FVKESK. The CDR3 reads CASSHRGLQEKLFF. CDR3 sequence (DNA): TGTGCCAGCAGCCATAGGGGACTTCAAGAAAAACTGTTTTTT.

This clonotype was detected ten times or more. The chain couples TRBV5-1 to TRBJ2-3, with 12 bases matching TRBD2. The CDR3 length is 14 residues. Germline CDR1 reads SGHRS; CDR2 reads YFSETQ. Trimming removed 0 bases from V and 14 bases from J; junction bases left unmatched: 7. This CDR3 is CASSLAGLAGGPYF. The CDR3 DNA reads TGCGCCAGCAGCTTGGCAGGGCTAGCGGGAGGGCCGTATTTT.

At least ten counts were recorded for this clonotype. The rearrangement links TRBV20-1 to TRBJ2-5; D possibly corresponds to TRBD2 (6 bases). The CDR3 runs to 15 residues. Trimming took 5 bases from V and 2 from J, leaving 18 bases between them. Germline V gene sequence: CDR1 DFQATT, CDR2 SNEGSKA (reference sequence). The CDR3 DNA sequence: TGCAGTGCTGATAATAGCGGAAGGGGTCAAGAGACCCAGTACTTC. Translated: CSADNSGRGQETQYF.